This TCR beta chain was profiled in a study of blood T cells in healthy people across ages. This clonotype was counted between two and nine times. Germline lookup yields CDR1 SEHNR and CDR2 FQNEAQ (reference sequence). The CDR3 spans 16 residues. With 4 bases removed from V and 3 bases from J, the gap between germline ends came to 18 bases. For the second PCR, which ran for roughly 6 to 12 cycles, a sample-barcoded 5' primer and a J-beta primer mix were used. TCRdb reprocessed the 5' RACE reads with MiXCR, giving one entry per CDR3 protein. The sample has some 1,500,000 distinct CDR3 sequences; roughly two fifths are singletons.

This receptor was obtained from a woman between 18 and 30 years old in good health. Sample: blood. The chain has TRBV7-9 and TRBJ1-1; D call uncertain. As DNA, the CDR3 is TGTGCCAGCAGCTCCCGAGTCGGGAAGTATTACACTGAAGCTTTCTTT. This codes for CASSSRVGKYYTEAFF.